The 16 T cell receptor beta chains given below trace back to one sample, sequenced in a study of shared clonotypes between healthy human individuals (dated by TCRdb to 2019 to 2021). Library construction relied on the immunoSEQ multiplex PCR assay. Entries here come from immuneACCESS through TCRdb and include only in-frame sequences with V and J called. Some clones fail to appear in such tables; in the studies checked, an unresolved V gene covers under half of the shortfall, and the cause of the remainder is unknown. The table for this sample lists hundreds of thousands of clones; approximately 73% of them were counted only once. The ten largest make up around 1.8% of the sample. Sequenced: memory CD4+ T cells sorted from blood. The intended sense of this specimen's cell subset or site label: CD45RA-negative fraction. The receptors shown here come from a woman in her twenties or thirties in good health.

The CDR3, as DNA: TGCGCCAGCAGCCAGGACAACTCCTACAATGAGCAGTTCTTC. Translation: CASSQDNSYNEQFF. This chain uses TRBV5-1 with TRBJ2-1, with D possibly being TRBD1 (5 bases). This CDR3 comprises 14 residues. The ends were cut back, 4 bases at V and 0 bases at J, with 8 bases in the middle. The germline CDR1 and CDR2 sequences are SGHRS and YFSETQ. Full variable domain (rest looked up from reference TRBV5-1 and TRBJ2-1): KAGVTQTPRYLIKTRGQQVTLSCSPISGHRSVSWYQQTPGQGLQFLFEYFSETQRNKGNFPGRFSGRQFSNSRSEMNVSTLELGDSALYLCASSQDNSYNEQFFGPGTRLTVL.

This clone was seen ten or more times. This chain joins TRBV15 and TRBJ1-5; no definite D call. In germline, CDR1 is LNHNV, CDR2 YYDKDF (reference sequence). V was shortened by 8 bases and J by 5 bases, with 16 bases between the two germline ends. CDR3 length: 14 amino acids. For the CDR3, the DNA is TGTGCCACCGCCAAAGAGGTCCGTGATCAGCCCCAGCATTTT. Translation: CATAKEVRDQPQHF. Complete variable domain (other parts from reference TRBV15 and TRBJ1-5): DAMVIQNPRYQVTQFGKPVTLSCSQTLNHNVMYWYQQKSSQAPKLLFHYYDKDFNNEADTPDNFQSRRPNTSFCFLDIRSPGLGDTAMYLCATAKEVRDQPQHFGDGTRLSIL.

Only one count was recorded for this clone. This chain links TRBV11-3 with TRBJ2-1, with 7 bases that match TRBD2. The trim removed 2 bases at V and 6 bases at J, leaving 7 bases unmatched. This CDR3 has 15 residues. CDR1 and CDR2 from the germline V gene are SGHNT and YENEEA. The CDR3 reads CASSLFAGVINEQFF. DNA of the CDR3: TGTGCCAGCAGCTTATTTGCGGGAGTAATCAATGAGCAGTTCTTC.

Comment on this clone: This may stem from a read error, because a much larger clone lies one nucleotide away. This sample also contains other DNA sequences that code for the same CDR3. This CDR3 is CASSSQGDTEAFF. CDR3 DNA sequence: TGTGCCAGCAGCTCGCAGGGGGACACTGAAGCTTTCTTT. This rearrangement joins TRBV7-3 to TRBJ1-1; TRBD1 agrees at 7 bases. Germline CDR1 reads SGHTA; CDR2 reads FQGTGA. Trimming removed 4 bases from V and 3 bases from J; junction bases left unmatched: 2. This CDR3 comprises 13 residues.

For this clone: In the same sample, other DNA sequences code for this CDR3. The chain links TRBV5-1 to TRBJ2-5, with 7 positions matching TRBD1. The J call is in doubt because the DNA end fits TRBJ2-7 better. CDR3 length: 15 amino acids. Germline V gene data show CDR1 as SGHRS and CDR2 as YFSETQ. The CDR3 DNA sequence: TGCGCCAGCAGCGATCGGACAGGCAGCTCCTACGAGCAGTACTTC. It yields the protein CASSDRTGSSYEQYF.

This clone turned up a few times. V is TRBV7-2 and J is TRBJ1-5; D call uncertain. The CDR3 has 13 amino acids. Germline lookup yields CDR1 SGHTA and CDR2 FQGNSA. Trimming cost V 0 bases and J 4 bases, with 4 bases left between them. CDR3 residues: CASSLAPNQPQHF. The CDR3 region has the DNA TGTGCCAGCAGCTTAGCACCGAATCAGCCCCAGCATTTT.

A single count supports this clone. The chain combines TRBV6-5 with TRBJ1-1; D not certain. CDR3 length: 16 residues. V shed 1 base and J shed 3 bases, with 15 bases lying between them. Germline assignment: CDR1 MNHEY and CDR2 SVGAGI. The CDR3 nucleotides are TGTGCCAGCAGTTACTTCGGGATAGGGCTAGACACTGAAGCTTTCTTT. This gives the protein CASSYFGIGLDTEAFF.

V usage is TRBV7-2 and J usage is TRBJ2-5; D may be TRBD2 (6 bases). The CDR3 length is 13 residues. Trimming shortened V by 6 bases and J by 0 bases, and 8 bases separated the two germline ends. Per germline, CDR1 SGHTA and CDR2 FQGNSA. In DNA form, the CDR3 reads TGTGCCAGCAGGGGACTCGACCAAGAGACCCAGTACTTC. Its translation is CASRGLDQETQYF.

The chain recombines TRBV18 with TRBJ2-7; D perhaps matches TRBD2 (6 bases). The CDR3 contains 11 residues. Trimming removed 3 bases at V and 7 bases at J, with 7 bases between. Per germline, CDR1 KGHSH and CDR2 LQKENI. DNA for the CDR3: TGTGCCAGCTCACCCGGAGGGGAGCAGTACTTC. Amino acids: CASSPGGEQYF.

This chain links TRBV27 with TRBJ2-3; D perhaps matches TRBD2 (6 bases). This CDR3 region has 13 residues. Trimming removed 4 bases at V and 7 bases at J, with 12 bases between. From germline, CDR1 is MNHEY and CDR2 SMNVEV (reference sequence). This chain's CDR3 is CASSSGLVNTQYF. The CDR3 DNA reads TGTGCCAGCAGTTCGGGACTGGTAAATACGCAGTATTTT.

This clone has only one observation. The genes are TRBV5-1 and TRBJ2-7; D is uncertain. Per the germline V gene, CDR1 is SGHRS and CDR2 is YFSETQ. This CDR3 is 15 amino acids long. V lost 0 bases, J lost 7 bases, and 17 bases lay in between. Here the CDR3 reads CASSLAEGKAREQYF. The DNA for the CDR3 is TGCGCCAGCAGCTTGGCCGAAGGTAAGGCGAGGGAGCAGTACTTC.

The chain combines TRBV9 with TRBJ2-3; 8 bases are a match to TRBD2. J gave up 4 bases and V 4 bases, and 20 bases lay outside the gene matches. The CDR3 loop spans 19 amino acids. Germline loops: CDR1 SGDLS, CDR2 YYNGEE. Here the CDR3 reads CASSPSGGFKAGASDTQYF. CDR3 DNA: TGTGCCAGCAGCCCCTCGGGAGGCTTCAAAGCGGGAGCCTCAGATACGCAGTATTTT.

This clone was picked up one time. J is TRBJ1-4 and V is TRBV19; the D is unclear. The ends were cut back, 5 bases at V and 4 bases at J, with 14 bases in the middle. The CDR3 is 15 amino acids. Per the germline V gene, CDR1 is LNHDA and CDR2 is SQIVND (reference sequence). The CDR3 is CASSPRNTLNEKLFF. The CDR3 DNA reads TGTGCCAGTAGTCCGAGGAACACCCTTAATGAAAAACTGTTTTTT. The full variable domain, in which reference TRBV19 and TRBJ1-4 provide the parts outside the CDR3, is DGGITQSPKYLFRKEGQNVTLSCEQNLNHDAMYWYRQDPGQGLRLIYYSQIVNDFQKGDIAEGYSVSREKKESFPLTVTSAQKNPTAFYLCASSPRNTLNEKLFFGSGTQLSVL.

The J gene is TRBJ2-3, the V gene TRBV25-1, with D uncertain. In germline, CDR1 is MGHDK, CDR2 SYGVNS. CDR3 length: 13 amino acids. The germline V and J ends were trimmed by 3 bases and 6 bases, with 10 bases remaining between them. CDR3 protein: CASSDARWDTQYF. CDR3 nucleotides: TGTGCCAGCAGTGACGCGCGGTGGGATACGCAGTATTTT.

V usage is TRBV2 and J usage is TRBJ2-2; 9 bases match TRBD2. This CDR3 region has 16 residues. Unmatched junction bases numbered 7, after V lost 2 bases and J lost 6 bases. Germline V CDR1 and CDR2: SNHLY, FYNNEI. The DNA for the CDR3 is TGTGCCAGCAGTGAAAGGGCGGGAGGGCCGTCCGGGGAGCTGTTTTTT. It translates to CASSERAGGPSGELFF.

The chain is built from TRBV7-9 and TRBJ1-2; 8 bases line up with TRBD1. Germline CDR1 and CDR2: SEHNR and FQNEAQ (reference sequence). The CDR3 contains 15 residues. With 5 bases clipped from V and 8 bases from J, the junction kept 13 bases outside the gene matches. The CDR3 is CASSPGQGIVGGYTF. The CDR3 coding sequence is TGTGCCAGCAGCCCCGGACAGGGAATAGTCGGCGGCTACACCTTC.